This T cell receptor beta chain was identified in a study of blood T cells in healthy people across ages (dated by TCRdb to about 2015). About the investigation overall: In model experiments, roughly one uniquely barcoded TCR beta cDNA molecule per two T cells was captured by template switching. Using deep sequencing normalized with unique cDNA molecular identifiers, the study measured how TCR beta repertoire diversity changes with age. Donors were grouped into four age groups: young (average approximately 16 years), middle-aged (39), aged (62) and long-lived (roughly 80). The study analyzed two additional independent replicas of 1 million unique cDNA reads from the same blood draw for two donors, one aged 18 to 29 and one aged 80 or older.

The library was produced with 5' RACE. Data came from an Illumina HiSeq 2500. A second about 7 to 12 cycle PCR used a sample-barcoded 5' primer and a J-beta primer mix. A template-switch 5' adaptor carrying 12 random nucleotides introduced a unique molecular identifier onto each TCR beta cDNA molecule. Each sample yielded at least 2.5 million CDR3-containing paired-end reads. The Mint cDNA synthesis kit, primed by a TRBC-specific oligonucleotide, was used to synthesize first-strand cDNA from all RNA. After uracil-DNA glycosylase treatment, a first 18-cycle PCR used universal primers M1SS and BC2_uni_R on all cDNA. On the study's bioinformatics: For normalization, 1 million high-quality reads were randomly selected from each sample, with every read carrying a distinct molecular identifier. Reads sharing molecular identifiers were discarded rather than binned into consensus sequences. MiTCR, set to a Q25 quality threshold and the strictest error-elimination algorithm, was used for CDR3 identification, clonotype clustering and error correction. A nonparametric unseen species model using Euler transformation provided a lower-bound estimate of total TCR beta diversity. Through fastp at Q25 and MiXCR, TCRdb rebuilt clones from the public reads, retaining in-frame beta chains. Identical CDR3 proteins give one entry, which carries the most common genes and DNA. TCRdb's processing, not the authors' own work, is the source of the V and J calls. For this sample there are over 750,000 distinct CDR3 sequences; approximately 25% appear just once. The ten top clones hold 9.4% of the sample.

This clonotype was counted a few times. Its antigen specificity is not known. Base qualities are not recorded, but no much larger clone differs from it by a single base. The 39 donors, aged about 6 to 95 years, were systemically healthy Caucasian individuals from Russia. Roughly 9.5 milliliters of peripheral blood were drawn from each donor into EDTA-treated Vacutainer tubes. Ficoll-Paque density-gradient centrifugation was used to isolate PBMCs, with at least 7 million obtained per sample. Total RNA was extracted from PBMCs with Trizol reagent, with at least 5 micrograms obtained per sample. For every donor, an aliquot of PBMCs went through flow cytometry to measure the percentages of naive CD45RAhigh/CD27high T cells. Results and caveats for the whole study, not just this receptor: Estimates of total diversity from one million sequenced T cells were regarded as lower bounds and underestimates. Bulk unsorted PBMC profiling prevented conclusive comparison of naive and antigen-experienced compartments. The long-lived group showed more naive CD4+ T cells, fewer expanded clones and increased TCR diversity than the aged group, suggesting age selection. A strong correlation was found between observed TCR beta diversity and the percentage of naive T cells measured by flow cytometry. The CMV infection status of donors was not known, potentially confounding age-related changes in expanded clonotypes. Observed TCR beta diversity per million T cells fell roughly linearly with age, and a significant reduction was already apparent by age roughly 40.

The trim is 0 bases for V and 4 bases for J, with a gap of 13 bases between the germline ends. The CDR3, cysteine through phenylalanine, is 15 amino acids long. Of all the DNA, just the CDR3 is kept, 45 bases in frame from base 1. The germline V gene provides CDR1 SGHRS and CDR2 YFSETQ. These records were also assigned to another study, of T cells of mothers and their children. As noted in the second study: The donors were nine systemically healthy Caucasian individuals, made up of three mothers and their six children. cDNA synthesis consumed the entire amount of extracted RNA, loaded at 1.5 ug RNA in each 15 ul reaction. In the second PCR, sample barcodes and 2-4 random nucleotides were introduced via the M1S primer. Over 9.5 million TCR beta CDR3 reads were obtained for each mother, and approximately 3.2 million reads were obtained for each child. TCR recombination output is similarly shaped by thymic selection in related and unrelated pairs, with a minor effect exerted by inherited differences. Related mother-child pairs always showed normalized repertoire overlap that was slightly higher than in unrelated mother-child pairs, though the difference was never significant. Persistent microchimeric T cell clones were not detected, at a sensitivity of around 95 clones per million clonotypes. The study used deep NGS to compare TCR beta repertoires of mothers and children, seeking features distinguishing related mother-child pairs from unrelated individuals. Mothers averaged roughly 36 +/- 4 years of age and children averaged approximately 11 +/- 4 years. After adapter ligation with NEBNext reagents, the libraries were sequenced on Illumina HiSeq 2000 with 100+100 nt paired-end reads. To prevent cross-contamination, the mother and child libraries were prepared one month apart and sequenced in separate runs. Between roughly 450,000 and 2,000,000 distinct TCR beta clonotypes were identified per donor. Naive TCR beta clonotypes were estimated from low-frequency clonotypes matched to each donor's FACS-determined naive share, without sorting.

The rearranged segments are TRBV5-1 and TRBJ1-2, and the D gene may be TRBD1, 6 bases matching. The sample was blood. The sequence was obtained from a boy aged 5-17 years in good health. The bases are TGCGCCAGCAGCTTGGAGCCCGGGACATCCTATGGCTACACCTTC. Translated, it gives CASSLEPGTSYGYTF.